Reported below is one T cell receptor beta chain. These data are taken from a study of blood T cell repertoires in COVID-19. Looking at the study overall: The United States, Italy and Spain provided the acute and convalescent COVID-19 samples. From T cells, B-cell-depleted T cells, or PBMCs came the material, which was cDNA or gDNA.

TCRdb's table, derived via immunoSEQ multiplex PCR, lists solely in-frame clones and lacks some. Altogether some 170,000 clones are present, over 80% being singletons, with the ten largest covering roughly 9.5%. Sequencing was performed on peripheral blood. The receptor was isolated from a woman older than 75 with active or convalescent COVID-19.

The CDR3 sequence is CASRSDRGFPNEKLFF. The CDR3 DNA reads as TGTGCCAGCAGATCCGACAGGGGTTTTCCTAATGAAAAACTGTTTTTT. The rearrangement joins TRBV27 to TRBJ1-4; 8 bases fit TRBD1. V shed 6 bases and J 3 bases; nucleotides not matched to a gene: 9. The CDR3 totals 16 residues. Per germline, CDR1 MNHEY and CDR2 SMNVEV (reference sequence).